This T cell receptor beta chain was captured by sequencing in a study of vaccination effects on CD4 cells after COVID-19. This table comes from immunoSEQ multiplex PCR, and its TCRdb copy is limited to in-frame clones, with some not included. This sample has 28,000 or so clones, with more than 60% found just once. With the ViraFEST assay, the study expanded antigen-specific CD4+ T cells using viral peptide pools, then sequenced them. With about 9 days of culture completed, CD4+ T cells were isolated. Either the BNT162b2 or mRNA-1273 vaccine was given to participants in two doses. Both day 3 and day 7 saw half the medium replaced with IL-2 medium. Germline CDR1 reads SSHAT; CDR2 reads FNYEAQ (reference sequence). The CDR3 loop spans 16 amino acids. Trimming removed 2 bases from V and 2 bases from J; junction bases left unmatched: 5. Turning to this clone: Its antigen is still unknown.

This rearrangement joins TRBV7-7 to TRBJ2-5, with 10 nucleotides matching TRBD1. The clonotype comes from a human donor who received a COVID-19 vaccine. Source: CD4+ T cells from PBMCs cultured with HCoV-NL63 spike peptides, taken after COVID-19 vaccination. In nucleotides, the CDR3 is TGTGCCAGCAGCTTAATCTCGGGACAGGGGCAAGAGACCCAGTACTTC. It specifies CASSLISGQGQETQYF.